Sequencing of this T cell receptor (beta chain) was carried out in a study of T cells in Graves' hyperthyroidism and ophthalmopathy (dated 2019 in TCRdb). Regarding the research as a whole: Peripheral blood was collected at initial diagnosis, before any treatment. TCR V-J signatures able to tell the groups apart were searched for in a discovery cohort of around 95 patients, of whom 43 had Graves' ophthalmopathy and more than 55 had stable Graves' hyperthyroidism. An independent validation cohort of around 19 hyperthyroidism patients and 17 patients who later progressed to ophthalmopathy tested prospective prediction of ophthalmopathy. The approximately 90 discovery patients were randomly split 7:3 into training and test sets. In addition, the study compared T-cell repertoires in thyroid tissue and in blood from about six Graves' hyperthyroidism patients. Following sampling, methimazole starting at 30 mg daily was given to hyperthyroidism patients, and high-dose intravenous methylprednisolone was given to ophthalmopathy patients. TCR Vbeta CDR3 sequencing of some 140 peripheral blood samples (fewer than 45 ophthalmopathy, some 75 hyperthyroidism and approximately 17 progressor patients) is reported in the paper.

Moderately to severely active disease, a Clinical Activity Score of at least 3, a NOSPECS grade of at least 4, and a duration under 3 months were present in ophthalmopathy patients. Exclusion was applied to patients with uncontrolled infections, other autoimmune diseases, pregnancy or lactation. Diagnoses relied on clinical symptoms, serum thyroxine and TRAb, thyroid ultrasound and orbital computed tomography. Ficoll-Paque density gradient centrifugation was used to isolate PBMCs from approximately 10 ml of fresh peripheral blood. Trizol reagent was used to extract total RNA, and RNA quality was then checked on an Agilent 2100 Bioanalyzer. TCR beta CDR3 regions were amplified from RNA transcripts. A first-round RT-PCR of the TCR CDR3 used the HTBI primer set with the Qiagen OneStep RT-PCR kit. Libraries were constructed in a second round of multiplex PCR, after which size selection and purification were performed. Paired-end sequencing of the libraries was performed with 100 bp reads on an Illumina HiSeq2000. The study's own analysis went as follows. SOAPnuke was used to process the raw data, throwing out any read that contained adapters or uncalled bases, had a mean Phred below 15, or lacked an exact constant-primer or identifier match. COPE v1.2.5 was used to merge high-quality paired reads, and clonotypes were defined as unique nucleotide sequences. Clonotypes were aligned to IMGT TRBV, TRBD and TRBJ reference segments using MiTCR v1.1. Only V-J combinations with frequency above 0.0001, covering 99% to 99.2% of repertoires, were analysed. The TCS score was defined as the ratio of F50 (clonal expansion) to E x V (chaos), calculated using BLOSUM62-based TCRdist between CDR3 peptides within each V-J. Welch's t-statistics and random forest reduced 450 to 600 V-J features to 10 to 15, which were used in a naive Bayes classifier (R e1071). Through fastp at Q25 and MiXCR, TCRdb rebuilt clones from the public reads, retaining in-frame beta chains. Duplicate CDR3 protein sequences are folded into a single record with the most common DNA and genes. The V and J calls follow TCRdb's processing rather than the paper's. Within this sample are 450,000 to 650,000 distinct CDR3 sequences, with about 14% of them counted one time only. Approximately 6.4% of the sample belongs to the ten largest clones.

Germline trimming: 6 bases from V, 3 bases from J; junction bases outside gene matches: 13. The CDR3 measures 18 amino acids from cysteine to phenylalanine. The retained sequence is limited to the CDR3, 54 bases, with the frame set at the first base. CDR1 is given as SEHNR and CDR2 as FQNEAQ, both from the germline V gene (reference sequence). The full study reports these points: Ophthalmopathy was separated from stable hyperthyroidism by a 13 V-J signature model, with approximately 90% sensitivity and about 81% specificity obtained in cross-validation and 80%/75% obtained in testing. Most expanded thyroid clonotypes (frequency above 0.001) were also detected in blood, suggesting blood repertoires may reflect thyroid immune responses. In validation, the model predicted progression to ophthalmopathy a median of roughly six months before onset, with roughly 70% sensitivity and about 72% specificity. No statistical method was used to set the sample size in advance, and investigators knew the group allocation.

This clonotype was observed many times. The target of this receptor is not known. No base quality values were provided; no much bigger clone lies one nucleotide off. The specimen was blood. The clonotype originates from a young woman with Graves' ophthalmopathy. Here the chain combines TRBV7-9 and TRBJ2-4; 11 bases in between match TRBD2. CDR3 region: CASSAMGLAEILKNIQYF. The nucleotides read TGTGCCAGCAGTGCTATGGGACTAGCGGAAATCCTCAAAAACATTCAGTACTTC. Joined to the reference TRBV7-9 and TRBJ2-4 proteins, this CDR3 gives the full variable domain: DTGVSQNPRHKITKRGQNVTFRCDPISEHNRLYWYRQTLGQGPEFLTYFQNEAQLEKSRLLSDRFSAERPKGSFSTLEIQRTEQGDSAMYLCASSAMGLAEILKNIQYFGAGTRLSVL.